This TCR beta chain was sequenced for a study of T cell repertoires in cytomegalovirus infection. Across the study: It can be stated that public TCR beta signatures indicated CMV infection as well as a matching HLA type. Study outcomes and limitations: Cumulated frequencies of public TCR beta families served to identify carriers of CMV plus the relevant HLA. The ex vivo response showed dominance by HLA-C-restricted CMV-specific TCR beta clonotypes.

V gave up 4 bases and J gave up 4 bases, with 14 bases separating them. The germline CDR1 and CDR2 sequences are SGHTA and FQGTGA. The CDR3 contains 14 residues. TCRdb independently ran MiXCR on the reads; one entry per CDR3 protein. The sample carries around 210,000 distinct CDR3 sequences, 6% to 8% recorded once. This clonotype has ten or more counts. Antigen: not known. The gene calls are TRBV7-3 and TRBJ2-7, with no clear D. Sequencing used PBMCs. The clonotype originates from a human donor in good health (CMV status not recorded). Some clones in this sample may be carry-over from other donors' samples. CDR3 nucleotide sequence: TGTGCCAGCAGCTATGGTGGTTTTGAATACGAGCAGTACTTC. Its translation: CASSYGGFEYEQYF.